The clone carrying this T cell receptor beta chain has only a few counts. Followed longitudinally, the Seattle patients had been enrolled during active infection. In the original analysis: Estimation of nucleated cell counts relied on the amplification of reference gene primers. The table came from immunoSEQ multiplex PCR; TCRdb's copy has only in-frame clones and leaves some out. That table is the source of V, J and clone size, and D and trimming were worked out from the DNA. The table has about 160,000 clones, 82% seen once. This entry is derived from a study of blood T cell repertoires in COVID-19. Study as a whole: COVID-19 samples from acute and convalescent phases originated in the United States, Italy and Spain. The analysed material was cDNA or gDNA that came from T cells, B-cell-depleted T cells, or PBMCs.

The CDR3 loop spans 13 amino acids. Looked up from germline, CDR1 is DFQATT and CDR2 is SNEGSKA (reference sequence). V was trimmed by 3 bases and J by 3 bases, leaving 8 bases between them. The rearrangement links TRBV20-1 to TRBJ2-2, with D hard to call. What was sequenced was peripheral blood. This clonotype was sampled from a woman aged 40 to 50 with COVID-19, enrolled during active disease. CDR3 nucleotide sequence: TGCAGTGCTAGTACAGTCTACACCGGGGAGCTGTTTTTT. Its translation is CSASTVYTGELFF.